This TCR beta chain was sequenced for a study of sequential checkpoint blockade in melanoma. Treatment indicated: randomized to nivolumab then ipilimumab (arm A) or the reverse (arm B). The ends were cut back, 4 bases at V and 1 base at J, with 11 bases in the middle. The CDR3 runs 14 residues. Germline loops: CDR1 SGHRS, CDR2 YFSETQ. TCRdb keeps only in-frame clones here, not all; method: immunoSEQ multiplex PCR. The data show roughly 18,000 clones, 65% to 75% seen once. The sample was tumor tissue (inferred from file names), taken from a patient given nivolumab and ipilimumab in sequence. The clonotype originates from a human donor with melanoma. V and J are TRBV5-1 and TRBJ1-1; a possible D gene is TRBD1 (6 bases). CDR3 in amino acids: CASSPGTTNTEAFF. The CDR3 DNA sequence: TGCGCCAGCAGCCCCGGGACAACGAACACTGAAGCTTTCTTT.